The next 10 T cell receptor beta chains were all read from a single sample in a study of blood T cells in healthy people across ages. Through a sample-barcoded 5' primer and a J-beta primer mix, a second PCR was run for about 6 to 11 cycles. Via MiXCR, TCRdb re-called the 5' RACE reads, giving one row per CDR3 protein. The repertoire holds 1.8 million or so distinct CDR3 sequences, with approximately 40% as singletons. Specimen: blood. These receptors came from a human donor in good health.

The CDR3 DNA reads as TGTGCCAGCAGCTCCCGACTAGCGGGGCTTGGGGAGCAGTACTTC. Amino acid sequence: CASSSRLAGLGEQYF. The chain links TRBV2 to TRBJ2-7; 11 positions match TRBD2. Germline lookup yields CDR1 SNHLY and CDR2 FYNNEI. This CDR3 is built from 15 residues. V shed 6 bases and J 7 bases; nucleotides not matched to a gene: 11. Using reference TRBV2 and TRBJ2-7 for the parts outside the CDR3, the full variable domain is EPEVTQTPSHQVTQMGQEVILRCVPISNHLYFYWYRQILGQKVEFLVSFYNNEISEKSEIFDDQFSVERPDGSNFTLKIRSTKLEDSAMYFCASSSRLAGLGEQYFGPGTRLTVT.

This clonotype was seen a few times. This sequence joins TRBV6-5 and TRBJ1-2; D may be TRBD1 (6 bases). Between the trimmed V and J ends, which lost 4 bases and 8 bases, there was a span of 17 bases. Per the germline V gene, CDR1 is MNHEY and CDR2 is SVGAGI. The CDR3 has 14 residues. CDR3 nucleotide sequence: TGTGCCAGCAGTTCCAACCGACAGGTCAGGGGCTACACCTTC. This codes for CASSSNRQVRGYTF.

In its sample, this clonotype was seen a few times. The gene calls are TRBV7-9 and TRBJ2-5, with D tentatively TRBD2 (7 bases). Between the trimmed V and J ends, which lost 8 bases and 5 bases, there was a span of 12 bases. This CDR3 region has 12 residues. The germline V gene encodes CDR1 SEHNR and CDR2 FQNEAQ (reference sequence). The CDR3 coding sequence is TGTGCCAGCTGGGGGGGCGAGGAGACCCAGTACTTC. This encodes CASWGGEETQYF.

This chain uses TRBV3-1 with TRBJ2-3, with D possibly being TRBD1 or TRBD2 (5 bases each). V was clipped by 2 bases and J by 5 bases, with 17 bases between them. This CDR3 is built from 16 residues. Germline CDR1 LGHDT, CDR2 YNNKEL (reference sequence). In DNA, the CDR3 is TGTGCCAGCAGCCAACGGGGCAGGGCACCAAAAGATACGCAGTATTTT. Encoded protein: CASSQRGRAPKDTQYF.

This clonotype appeared a few times. CDR3 bases: TGTGCCAGCAGCAACCCGGGACAGGGGGCGTTCGAGGAGACCCAGTACTTC. Translation: CASSNPGQGAFEETQYF. The chain links TRBV9 to TRBJ2-5, with 12 bases that match TRBD1. The germline V gene has CDR1 SGDLS and CDR2 YYNGEE. V gave up 4 bases and J gave up 5 bases; unmatched junction bases: 12. The CDR3 has 17 amino acids.

The chain combines TRBV5-1 with TRBJ2-7; 10 bases align to TRBD1. This CDR3 comprises 18 residues. CDR1 and CDR2 (germline): SGHRS, YFSETQ. V shed 3 bases, J shed 7 bases, and the junction held 19 bases outside the gene matches. CDR3 amino acids: CASSSLSTPWDRGREQYF. CDR3 DNA: TGCGCCAGCAGCTCCCTATCAACTCCGTGGGACAGGGGTAGGGAGCAGTACTTC.

This clonotype was counted only a few times. The rearrangement joins TRBV2 to TRBJ2-5, with D perhaps TRBD1 (6 bases). The ends were cut back, 8 bases at V and 3 bases at J, with 10 bases in the middle. The CDR3 length is 12 residues. CDR1 SNHLY and CDR2 FYNNEI come from the germline V gene. The CDR3 spells CASGGQKETQYF. The CDR3 DNA reads as TGTGCCAGCGGTGGACAGAAAGAGACCCAGTACTTC.

This clonotype came up many times. The rearrangement links TRBV11-2 to TRBJ2-7; D is possibly TRBD1 (7 bases). Germline-derived CDR1 and CDR2 are SGHAT and FQNNGV. Trimming stripped 5 bases from V and 3 bases from J, with 17 bases between. The CDR3 runs 15 residues. The DNA for the CDR3 is TGTGCCAGCAGCAGAGGCGGGACAGTCAACTACGAGCAGTACTTC. It codes for CASSRGGTVNYEQYF.

This clonotype showed up just a few times. The chain links TRBV5-6 to TRBJ1-4; D remains unclear. The CDR3 has 14 residues. Germline V gives CDR1 SGHDT, CDR2 YYEEEE. The germline V and J ends were trimmed by 0 bases and 10 bases, with 13 bases remaining between them. This CDR3 is CASSLGQDLRKLFF. The CDR3 nucleotides read TGTGCCAGCAGCTTGGGTCAGGATCTACGAAAACTGTTTTTT. The complete variable domain, with remaining parts taken from reference TRBV5-6 and TRBJ1-4, reads DAGVTQSPTHLIKTRGQQVTLRCSPKSGHDTVSWYQQALGQGPQFIFQYYEEEERQRGNFPDRFSGHQFPNYSSELNVNALLLGDSALYLCASSLGQDLRKLFFGSGTQLSVL.

This clonotype was counted only a few times. This sequence joins TRBV7-2 and TRBJ2-5; 10 positions agree with TRBD1. There are 20 residues in the CDR3. Germline V gene data show CDR1 as SGHTA and CDR2 as FQGNSA. The V segment lost 2 bases and the J segment 1 base; nucleotides outside the gene matches: 16. The CDR3 nucleotides are TGTGCCAGCAGCTTAAGACTGAAGGGGACAGGGGCCCTCATCCAAGAGACCCAGTACTTC. Its protein product is CASSLRLKGTGALIQETQYF.